These 26 T cell receptor beta chains were all obtained from the same sample, sequenced in a study of T-cell reconstitution after alpha-beta-depleted transplantation in children. The TCRbeta library incorporated unique molecular identifiers. TCRdb called the PCR reads again in MiXCR, with one record for every CDR3 protein. This table holds hundreds of thousands of distinct CDR3 sequences, around 12% found once. Sequenced material: PBMCs, taken before TCRalphabeta/CD19-depleted stem cell transplant. The receptors stem from a girl aged 2-10 years with congenital amegakaryocytic thrombocytopenia, due to receive a stem cell transplant.

This clonotype was detected a few times. The J gene is TRBJ2-1, the V gene TRBV20-1; D might be TRBD2 (5 bases). The CDR3 loop spans 14 amino acids. V was cut by 4 bases and J by 10 bases, with 20 bases left in between. Germline assignment: CDR1 DFQATT and CDR2 SNEGSKA (reference sequence). The CDR3 loop reads CSATRGRASREQFF. For the CDR3, the DNA is TGCAGTGCTACTCGTGGTCGGGCTAGCAGGGAGCAGTTCTTC.

This rearrangement joins TRBV5-4 to TRBJ2-1; TRBD2 matches 13 bases. Germline values: CDR1 SGHNT, CDR2 YYREEE (reference sequence). V was pared by 0 bases and J by 8 bases, with 8 bases of the junction left unmatched. The CDR3 extends over 17 amino acids. The CDR3 DNA reads TGTGCCAGCAGCTTGGCCCCAACTAGCGGGAGGGTTTATGAGCAGTTCTTC. Translating gives CASSLAPTSGRVYEQFF.

This clonotype was counted between two and nine times. The rearrangement uses TRBV5-1 and TRBJ2-1; no reliable D call. CDR3 size: 19 residues. Germline V gives CDR1 SGHRS, CDR2 YFSETQ. Trimming stripped 0 bases from V and 0 bases from J, with 19 bases between. The CDR3 region is CASSLASPFAAGSYNEQFF. The CDR3 nucleotides are TGCGCCAGCAGCTTGGCATCCCCCTTTGCAGCCGGCTCCTACAATGAGCAGTTCTTC.

V is TRBV5-1 and J is TRBJ2-7; 11 bases line up with TRBD2. CDR1 is SGHRS, CDR2 YFSETQ, per germline. V lost 4 bases and J lost 5; bases outside the gene matches: 8. The CDR3 has 15 amino acids. The CDR3 DNA follows: TGCGCCAGCAGCGACATTAGCGGGAGGGCCGACGAGCAGTACTTC. This sequence encodes CASSDISGRADEQYF.

This clonotype was counted only a few times. The chain joins TRBV7-2 to TRBJ2-1; TRBD2 matches at 7 bases. Germline V gene sequence: CDR1 SGHTA, CDR2 FQGNSA. This CDR3 has 14 amino acids. The V segment lost 7 bases and the J segment 4 bases; nucleotides outside the gene matches: 7. The CDR3 region has the DNA TGTGCCAGCACCTACGCAGCGGGATACAATGAGCAGTTCTTC. It specifies CASTYAAGYNEQFF.

This clonotype was seen repeatedly, ten times or more. The rearrangement uses TRBV5-6 and TRBJ2-3, with TRBD1 matching over 8 bases. After removal of 5 bases from V and 3 bases from J, the junction contained 5 bases not matched to a gene. The germline V gene encodes CDR1 SGHDT and CDR2 YYEEEE. CDR3 size: 14 residues. CDR3 bases: TGTGCCAGCAGACCGACAGGGGTAACAGATACGCAGTATTTT. This encodes CASRPTGVTDTQYF.

Turning to this clonotype: A much larger clone is a single base away; this may be a read error. The chain carries TRBV6-5 and TRBJ2-7; 8 bases match TRBD1. Germline loops: CDR1 MNHEY, CDR2 SVGAGI. CDR3 length equals 12 residues. CDR3 protein: CASQGASCEQYF. The CDR3 nucleotides read TGTGCCAGCCAGGGGGCCTCCTGCGAGCAGTACTTC.

Only a few counts were recorded for this clonotype. The chain employs TRBV7-9 and TRBJ2-1, with 8 nucleotides matching TRBD2. The CDR3 is 15 amino acids. The ends lost 5 bases at V and 5 bases at J; junction bases unmatched: 8. Germline lookup yields CDR1 SEHNR and CDR2 FQNEAQ (reference sequence). The CDR3 DNA is TGTGCCAGCAGCCCCTCAGCGGGAGTTAACAATGAGCAGTTCTTC. It codes for CASSPSAGVNNEQFF.

This clonotype was seen a handful of times. This chain links TRBV5-5 with TRBJ2-6, with D perhaps TRBD2 (5 bases). Looked up from germline, CDR1 is SGHKS and CDR2 is YYEKEE (reference sequence). V lost 5 bases, J lost 0 bases, and 12 bases lay in between. There are 16 residues in the CDR3. DNA of the CDR3: TGTGCCAGCAGTCAGGAGGCCTACTCTGGGGCCAACGTCCTGACTTTC. Translated: CASSQEAYSGANVLTF.

This clonotype was observed a few times. This chain uses TRBV30 with TRBJ2-3; a possible D gene is TRBD1 (6 bases). CDR3 size: 14 residues. Germline V gene data show CDR1 as GTSNPN and CDR2 as SVGIG (reference sequence). Trimming removed 2 bases at V and 3 bases at J, with 12 bases between. As DNA, the CDR3 is TGTGCCTGGAGTTCGGCAGGGGCGACAGATACGCAGTATTTT. Protein: CAWSSAGATDTQYF.

The chain has TRBV12-3 or TRBV12-4 and TRBJ2-5, with 9 nucleotides matching TRBD1. The CDR3 consists of 15 residues. V shed 7 bases and J 7 bases; nucleotides not matched to a gene: 13. CDR3 sequence: CASNWSNRGRGTQYF. In nucleotides, the CDR3 is TGTGCCAGCAACTGGTCGAACAGGGGGCGCGGGACCCAGTACTTC.

The CDR3 sequence: CASSQGQGAGEAFF. The CDR3 DNA sequence: TGCGCCAGCAGCCAAGGACAGGGGGCGGGTGAAGCTTTCTTT. The rearrangement uses TRBV4-1 and TRBJ1-1, with TRBD1 matching over 10 bases. Germline lookup yields CDR1 MGHRA and CDR2 YSYEKL. The CDR3 sequence is 14 residues long. J lost 7 bases, V lost 1 base, and 3 bases had no gene match.

J is TRBJ1-1 and V is TRBV30, with unresolved D. The CDR3 extends over 12 amino acids. From germline, CDR1 is GTSNPN and CDR2 SVGIG (reference sequence). The V end was cut by 4 bases, the J end by 3 bases, with 9 bases between. For the CDR3, the DNA is TGTGCCTGGACCGACGAGGACACTGAAGCTTTCTTT. It codes for CAWTDEDTEAFF.

The rearrangement uses TRBV14 and TRBJ2-5; D uncertain. The CDR3 totals 14 residues. The germline V gene has CDR1 SGHDN and CDR2 FVKESK. Deletions cut 6 bases from V and 5 bases from J, with 16 bases between. As DNA, the CDR3 is TGTGCCAGCAGACCCCTCCTGGATGGGGAGACCCAGTACTTC. Its protein is CASRPLLDGETQYF. The full variable domain, rest sourced from reference TRBV14 and TRBJ2-5, is EAGVTQFPSHSVIEKGQTVTLRCDPISGHDNLYWYRRVMGKEIKFLLHFVKESKQDESGMPNNRFLAERTGGTYSTLKVQPAELEDSGVYFCASRPLLDGETQYFGPGTRLLVL.

This clonotype was detected ten times or more. The chain employs TRBV13 and TRBJ2-1, with D possibly TRBD2 on 6 matching bases. CDR1 is PRHDT and CDR2 is FYEKMQ in the germline V gene (reference sequence). Between the trimmed V and J ends, which lost 2 bases and 8 bases, there was a span of 16 bases. The CDR3 is made up of 15 amino acids. The CDR3 bases are TGTGCCAGCAGCTTACCGGGACTGGGTGGCTATGAGCAGTTCTTC. Its protein is CASSLPGLGGYEQFF.

This clonotype has only a few counts. The CDR3 is CASSAFSGRGTDTQYF. Written as DNA, the CDR3 is TGTGCCAGCAGCGCGTTTAGCGGGAGGGGTACAGATACGCAGTATTTT. The V gene is TRBV7-8, the J gene TRBJ2-3, with TRBD2 matching over 11 bases. V was clipped by 5 bases and J by 3 bases; unmatched bases: 7. From germline, CDR1 is SGHVS and CDR2 FQNEAQ. This CDR3 contains 16 residues.

This rearrangement joins TRBV27 to TRBJ2-2, with 7 bases aligning to TRBD2. V shed 8 bases and J 4 bases; nucleotides not matched to a gene: 10. The CDR3 consists of 15 residues. The V gene's germline CDR1 is MNHEY and CDR2 SMNVEV (reference sequence). This CDR3 is CASPRGGRFTGELFF. CDR3 DNA sequence: TGTGCCAGCCCTCGGGGCGGGAGATTCACCGGGGAGCTGTTTTTT.

The chain joins TRBV5-1 to TRBJ2-5; 9 positions agree with TRBD2. This CDR3 contains 17 residues. With V trimmed by 0 bases and J by 4 bases, 10 bases remained unmatched. CDR1 and CDR2 (germline): SGHRS, YFSETQ. In nucleotides, the CDR3 is TGCGCCAGCAGCTTGGCTGTGGGTAGCGGGAGTATAGAGACCCAGTACTTC. Its protein product is CASSLAVGSGSIETQYF.

This clonotype was seen more than once but under ten times. The rearrangement joins TRBV6-6 to TRBJ2-1; 8 nucleotides align to TRBD2. V shed 0 bases and J 10 bases; nucleotides not matched to a gene: 2. The CDR3 is 13 amino acids. Germline CDR1 MNHNY, CDR2 SVGAGI (reference sequence). The CDR3 here is CASSYSSGGEQFF. CDR3 DNA: TGTGCCAGCAGTTACTCGTCGGGAGGGGAGCAGTTCTTC.

This sequence joins TRBV27 and TRBJ2-5; 9 positions agree with TRBD2. In germline, CDR1 is MNHEY, CDR2 SMNVEV (reference sequence). The CDR3 length is 15 residues. The junction had 10 bases not matched to a gene; V was cut back by 6 bases and J by 5 bases. In DNA form, the CDR3 reads TGTGCCAGCAGATCCCAAGCGGGAGGTGGCGAGACCCAGTACTTC. As protein: CASRSQAGGGETQYF.

This clonotype was counted many times. The V and J genes are TRBV12-3 or TRBV12-4 and TRBJ2-3; 11 bases map to TRBD2. This CDR3 is built from 18 residues. The V gene end was trimmed by 5 bases and the J gene end by 1 base; junction bases not matched to a gene: 11. CDR3 sequence reads: CASSPRQLAGVGTDTQYF. CDR3 in DNA: TGTGCCAGCAGTCCACGGCAACTAGCGGGAGTCGGCACAGATACGCAGTATTTT.

Only one count was recorded for this clonotype. The chain combines TRBV5-1 with TRBJ2-3, with D uncertain. In germline, CDR1 is SGHRS, CDR2 YFSETQ. The CDR3 totals 16 residues. Between the trimmed V and J ends, which lost 0 bases and 4 bases, there was a span of 15 bases. The CDR3 spells CASSLGRQWTSDTQYF. CDR3 DNA sequence: TGCGCCAGCAGCTTGGGTCGGCAATGGACCTCAGATACGCAGTATTTT.

This clonotype was counted many times. The chain has TRBV5-1 and TRBJ2-1; weak D call: TRBD1 (5 bases). V lost 7 bases and J lost 2, with 7 bases in between. The length of the CDR3 is 12 residues. The V gene's germline CDR1 is SGHRS and CDR2 YFSETQ. Here the CDR3 reads CASGAAYNEQFF. The CDR3 DNA reads as TGCGCCAGCGGGGCAGCCTACAATGAGCAGTTCTTC.

This clonotype was found many times. The chain uses TRBV29-1 and TRBJ2-1; D is unresolved. Germline CDR1 reads SQVTM; CDR2 reads ANQGSEA. Trimming stripped 4 bases from V and 4 bases from J, with 5 bases between. The CDR3 covers 11 residues. CDR3 sequence reads: CSVGVYNEQFF. In DNA, the CDR3 is TGCAGCGTTGGCGTTTACAATGAGCAGTTCTTC.

This clonotype appeared many times. Mismatch with germline at one junction end may stem from a read error. The chain recombines TRBV5-1 with TRBJ2-7; no definite D call. CDR3 length: 12 amino acids. The V gene's germline CDR1 is SGHRS and CDR2 YFSETQ. For the CDR3, the DNA is TGTGCCAGCAGTTTAACCTCCTACGAGCAGTACTTC. Protein sequence: CASSLTSYEQYF.

In its sample, this clonotype was seen many times. The gene calls are TRBV15 and TRBJ2-1, with D possibly matching TRBD2 (5 bases). Trimming took 9 bases from V and 6 from J, leaving 12 bases between them. Germline V gene data show CDR1 as LNHNV and CDR2 as YYDKDF (reference sequence). CDR3 size: 12 residues. The CDR3 loop reads CATQDFFNEQFF. The CDR3 DNA reads TGTGCCACTCAGGACTTTTTCAATGAGCAGTTCTTC.